This T cell receptor (beta chain) derives from a study of T cells after yellow fever vaccination. The study's findings and limits: The presence of abundant clonotypes contaminating from the bulk population was possible in FACS-sorted repertoires. Most primary-vaccination clones recurred post-booster (more than 95% CD4, about 90% CD8).

This clonotype was seen repeatedly, ten times or more. The antigen is unknown. From the 5' RACE reads, TCRdb called clonotypes with MiXCR, one entry per CDR3 protein. Here the sample spans some 400,000 distinct CDR3 sequences, 6.2% being singletons. The CDR3 totals 15 residues. J was trimmed by 7 bases and V by 5 bases; bases with no gene match: 6. This chain connects TRBV12-3 or TRBV12-4 to TRBJ2-1; TRBD2 matches at 12 bases. This specimen consisted of PBMCs, obtained 5 days after the yellow fever booster vaccination. This receptor was taken from a man aged 25 to 40 who received the YFV17D yellow fever vaccine. This chain's CDR3 is CASSTRTSGTNEQFF. Written as DNA, the CDR3 is TGTGCCAGCAGTACCAGGACTAGCGGGACTAATGAGCAGTTCTTC.